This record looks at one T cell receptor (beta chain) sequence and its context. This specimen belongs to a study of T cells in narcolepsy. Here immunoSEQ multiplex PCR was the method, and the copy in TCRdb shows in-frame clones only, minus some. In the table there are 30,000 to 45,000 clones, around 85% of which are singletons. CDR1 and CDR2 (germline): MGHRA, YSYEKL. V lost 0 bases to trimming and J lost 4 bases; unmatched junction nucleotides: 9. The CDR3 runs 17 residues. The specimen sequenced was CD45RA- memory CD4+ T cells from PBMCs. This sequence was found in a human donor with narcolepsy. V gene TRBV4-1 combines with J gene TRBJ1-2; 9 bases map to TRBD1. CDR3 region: CASSQEPYRGQGYGYTF. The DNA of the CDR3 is TGCGCCAGCAGCCAAGAACCGTACAGGGGGCAGGGCTATGGCTACACCTTC.